The 30 T cell receptor beta chains presented below share a single source sample, sequenced in a study of T-cell reconstitution after alpha-beta-depleted transplantation in children. Preparing the TCRbeta library involved the use of unique molecular identifiers. TCRdb re-called the PCR reads through MiXCR, storing one row per CDR3 protein. The repertoire includes around 800,000 distinct CDR3 sequences, roughly 15% of them detected once, and 5% sits in the top ten. The sample in question was PBMCs, mostly from graft donor cells, obtained 360 days after TCRalphabeta/CD19-depleted stem cell transplant. These receptors originate from a male patient younger than 18 who had a stem cell transplant for acute lymphoblastic leukemia, so the T cells may come from the graft donor.

This chain connects TRBV4-1 to TRBJ2-1, with 13 bases identical to TRBD2. The V gene end was trimmed by 5 bases and the J gene end by 1 base; junction bases not matched to a gene: 14. The CDR3 totals 20 residues. Germline-derived CDR1 and CDR2 are MGHRA and YSYEKL. The CDR3 DNA reads as TGCGCCAGCAGCGCCCGACTAGCGGGAGGACGAAGACGATCCTACAATGAGCAGTTCTTC. Its translation is CASSARLAGGRRRSYNEQFF.

V gene TRBV9 combines with J gene TRBJ1-2, with 9 bases matching TRBD1. Trimming took 3 bases from V and 7 from J; bases not matched to a gene: 10. The germline V gene has CDR1 SGDLS and CDR2 YYNGEE. CDR3 size: 15 residues. The CDR3 DNA reads as TGTGCCAGCAGCGAGACTCGGACAGGGGAGGTTGGCTACACCTTC. This translates into CASSETRTGEVGYTF.

This clonotype was detected many times. The CDR3 reads CSVVSTDRSSYEQYF. The CDR3 DNA reads TGCAGCGTTGTGTCCACGGACAGGTCCTCCTACGAGCAGTACTTC. The chain uses TRBV29-1 and TRBJ2-7; 7 nucleotides align to TRBD1. The CDR3 is 15 residues long. Germline CDR1 reads SQVTM; CDR2 reads ANQGSEA. V was clipped by 4 bases and J by 0 bases; unmatched bases: 9.

This clonotype was counted between two and nine times. The CDR3 is CASRGQSVETQYF. In nucleotides, the CDR3 is TGTGCCAGCAGAGGCCAGAGCGTTGAGACCCAGTACTTC. V usage is TRBV6-1 and J usage is TRBJ2-5; D ambiguous. The V gene's germline CDR1 is MNHNS and CDR2 SASEGT. This CDR3 spans 13 amino acids. Trimming cost V 6 bases and J 5 bases, with 13 bases left between them.

This chain joins TRBV10-1 and TRBJ2-1; TRBD2 might be the D (5 bases). The V end lost 4 bases, the J end lost 7 bases, and 14 bases lay between the germline ends. CDR1 WNHNN and CDR2 SYGVQD come from the germline V gene (reference sequence). This CDR3 comprises 14 residues. Here the CDR3 DNA reads TGCGCCAGCAGTGCGATCGGGGAGTTGAATGAGCAGTTCTTC. Translated: CASSAIGELNEQFF.

The chain links TRBV4-1 to TRBJ2-1; perhaps D is TRBD1 or TRBD2 (6 bases each). CDR1 and CDR2 (germline): MGHRA, YSYEKL. V was shortened by 0 bases and J by 9 bases, with 15 bases between the two germline ends. The CDR3 runs 15 residues. CDR3 sequence: CASSQEGPGGGEQFF. As DNA, the CDR3 is TGCGCCAGCAGCCAAGAAGGCCCCGGAGGGGGTGAGCAGTTCTTC.

This clonotype showed up just a few times. The V call is TRBV7-9, the J call TRBJ2-1, with 7 bases lining up with TRBD1. The CDR3 is 16 residues long. With V trimmed by 5 bases and J by 4 bases, 11 bases remained unmatched. In germline, CDR1 is SEHNR, CDR2 FQNEAQ (reference sequence). The CDR3, as DNA: TGTGCCAGCAGCCCCCTGAGGGGGCCCTCTTACAATGAGCAGTTCTTC. It is translated as CASSPLRGPSYNEQFF.

This clonotype was picked up many times. In DNA, the CDR3 is TGTGCCAGCAGCTACAGGGGGATGAACACTGAAGCTTTCTTT. Protein sequence: CASSYRGMNTEAFF. The chain links TRBV28 to TRBJ1-1; 8 nucleotides agree with TRBD1. The CDR3 spans 14 residues. From germline, CDR1 is MDHEN and CDR2 SYDVKM. Trimming cost V 6 bases and J 0 bases; bases outside gene matches: 3.

This clonotype has a count of ten or more. This chain joins TRBV4-1 and TRBJ1-1; D might be TRBD1 (6 bases). Germline V gene lookup returns CDR1 MGHRA and CDR2 YSYEKL. Trimming shortened V by 3 bases and J by 3 bases, and 14 bases separated the two germline ends. The length of the CDR3 is 15 residues. Here the CDR3 reads CASSHGRRGDTEAFF. For the CDR3, the DNA is TGCGCCAGCAGCCATGGCCGCAGGGGCGACACTGAAGCTTTCTTT.

The J gene is TRBJ2-3, the V gene TRBV5-6; possible D gene TRBD2, 5 bases. Germline V gene lookup returns CDR1 SGHDT and CDR2 YYEEEE. V dropped 4 bases and J dropped 1 base, with 10 bases sitting between them. This CDR3 spans 14 amino acids. CDR3 protein: CASSTDYRTDTQYF. Written as DNA, the CDR3 is TGTGCCAGCAGCACCGACTATCGCACAGATACGCAGTATTTT. Combining the CDR3 with reference TRBV5-6 and TRBJ2-3 gives the whole variable domain DAGVTQSPTHLIKTRGQQVTLRCSPKSGHDTVSWYQQALGQGPQFIFQYYEEEERQRGNFPDRFSGHQFPNYSSELNVNALLLGDSALYLCASSTDYRTDTQYFGPGTRLTVL.

This clonotype was counted at least ten times. The J gene is TRBJ2-1, the V gene TRBV5-1, with 7 bases identical to TRBD1. The J segment lost 1 base and the V segment lost 4 bases, leaving 2 bases of the junction unmatched. In germline, CDR1 is SGHRS, CDR2 YFSETQ. There are 14 residues in the CDR3. CDR3 loop: CASSKGASYNEQFF. Here the CDR3 DNA reads TGCGCCAGCAGCAAGGGGGCTTCCTACAATGAGCAGTTCTTC.

The sample holds a few counts of this clonotype. The rearrangement uses TRBV7-9 and TRBJ2-1, with 9 bases aligning to TRBD2. Per the germline V gene, CDR1 is SEHNR and CDR2 is FQNEAQ (reference sequence). V dropped 4 bases and J dropped 5; count of bases not matched to a gene: 9. The CDR3 loop spans 16 amino acids. The CDR3 DNA is TGTGCCAGCAGCTCTTTAGCGGGAGCCGCCAACAATGAGCAGTTCTTC. This codes for CASSSLAGAANNEQFF.

In its sample, this clonotype was seen many times. The chain is built from TRBV10-3 and TRBJ2-5, with a weak D call TRBD2 (5 bases). V shed 3 bases and J shed 5 bases, with 10 bases lying between them. CDR3 length: 13 amino acids. The germline V gene has CDR1 ENHRY and CDR2 SYGVKD. The CDR3 nucleotides are TGTGCCATCAGTGACTCTCTAGCTGAGACCCAGTACTTC. Its translation is CAISDSLAETQYF.

The chain has TRBV20-1 and TRBJ1-4, with 7 bases fitting TRBD1. The CDR3 is 14 amino acids. V gave up 5 bases and J gave up 4 bases; unmatched junction bases: 7. Germline CDR1 is DFQATT and CDR2 is SNEGSKA (reference sequence). CDR3 region: CSAGWTGFNEKLFF. The CDR3 nucleotides read TGCAGTGCTGGATGGACAGGTTTTAATGAAAAACTGTTTTTT.

V is TRBV2 and J is TRBJ2-5; TRBD2 is a possible D gene (6 bases). Trimming shortened V by 4 bases and J by 5 bases, and 17 bases separated the two germline ends. CDR1 is SNHLY and CDR2 is FYNNEI in the germline V gene. The CDR3 consists of 15 residues. CDR3 sequence reads: CASSGVVGRGETQYF. The CDR3, as DNA: TGTGCCAGCAGTGGAGTCGTGGGACGGGGGGAGACCCAGTACTTC.

This clonotype was seen a few times. The DNA for the CDR3 is TGTGCCAGCAGCCAAGATCCGGGACTTATCTACGAGCAGTACTTC. Protein: CASSQDPGLIYEQYF. This chain connects TRBV4-2 to TRBJ2-7, with D perhaps matching TRBD2 (6 bases). CDR3 length: 15 amino acids. The V and J ends lost 0 bases and 3 bases respectively, with 12 bases between them. Per germline, CDR1 LGHNA and CDR2 YNFKEQ.

This sequence joins TRBV7-2 and TRBJ2-5; 7 nucleotides line up with TRBD1. V shed 5 bases, J shed 2 bases, and the junction held 8 bases outside the gene matches. The CDR3 is 15 amino acids. Germline CDR1 and CDR2: SGHTA and FQGNSA. The CDR3: CASSLQTGDQETQYF. The CDR3 DNA follows: TGTGCCAGCAGCCTCCAAACAGGGGATCAAGAGACCCAGTACTTC.

This chain connects TRBV9 to TRBJ2-1, with TRBD2 matching over 8 bases. CDR3 length: 15 amino acids. V shed 0 bases, J shed 7 bases, and the junction held 6 bases outside the gene matches. Germline CDR1 reads SGDLS; CDR2 reads YYNGEE. The CDR3 region has the DNA TGTGCCAGCAGCGTAGCGGGACTAGTATGGAATGAGCAGTTCTTC. Protein: CASSVAGLVWNEQFF.

This clonotype was recorded a few times. V usage is TRBV12-3 or TRBV12-4 and J usage is TRBJ2-5, with D possibly TRBD2 on 6 matching bases. Trimming removed 4 bases from V and 4 bases from J, with 13 bases in between. The length of the CDR3 is 14 residues. The chain's CDR3 is CASSWGLLAETQYF. CDR3 sequence (DNA): TGTGCCAGCAGTTGGGGACTCCTCGCAGAGACCCAGTACTTC.

The chain recombines TRBV11-2 with TRBJ2-1, with D perhaps TRBD1 or TRBD2 (5 bases each). The CDR3 spans 17 residues. Trimming removed 0 bases at V and 1 base at J, with 13 bases between. Germline V gene lookup returns CDR1 SGHAT and CDR2 FQNNGV. The CDR3 loop reads CASSLDRLWGSYNEQFF. In DNA, the CDR3 is TGTGCCAGCAGCTTAGATCGACTGTGGGGGTCCTACAATGAGCAGTTCTTC.

The CDR3 loop is CASSVEGQGGNEQFF. The CDR3 DNA is TGTGCCAGCAGCGTAGAAGGACAGGGTGGGAATGAGCAGTTCTTC. This chain uses TRBV9 with TRBJ2-1, with TRBD1 matching over 8 bases. Germline V lookup: CDR1 SGDLS, CDR2 YYNGEE. This CDR3 is 15 amino acids long. Trimming took 0 bases from V and 7 from J; bases not matched to a gene: 6.

This clonotype has only a few counts. The rearrangement uses TRBV27 and TRBJ2-5; 10 bases agree with TRBD1. V shed 7 bases, J shed 3 bases, and the junction held 8 bases outside the gene matches. Germline-derived CDR1 and CDR2 are MNHEY and SMNVEV (reference sequence). CDR3 length: 15 amino acids. The CDR3 here is CASKSWGQGKETQYF. Written as DNA, the CDR3 is TGTGCCAGCAAATCCTGGGGACAGGGGAAAGAGACCCAGTACTTC.

This clonotype came up many times. The J gene is TRBJ2-5, the V gene TRBV7-9; 8 bases map to TRBD2. V trimming: 5 bases; J trimming: 2 bases; junction bases outside the gene matches: 4. The CDR3 loop spans 14 amino acids. Germline V gene data show CDR1 as SEHNR and CDR2 as FQNEAQ (reference sequence). The CDR3 DNA reads as TGTGCCAGCAGCGCGGGGGGACCGCAAGAGACCCAGTACTTC. The encoded protein is CASSAGGPQETQYF.

The chain links TRBV19 to TRBJ2-7, with a weak D call TRBD1 (6 bases). CDR1 LNHDA and CDR2 SQIVND come from the germline V gene (reference sequence). V lost 6 bases, J lost 0 bases, and 12 bases lay in between. CDR3 length: 14 residues. DNA for the CDR3: TGTGCCAGTAGAACGTCAGGGGCCTCCTACGAGCAGTACTTC. This sequence encodes CASRTSGASYEQYF. Filled out from reference TRBV19 and TRBJ2-7, the complete variable domain reads DGGITQSPKYLFRKEGQNVTLSCEQNLNHDAMYWYRQDPGQGLRLIYYSQIVNDFQKGDIAEGYSVSREKKESFPLTVTSAQKNPTAFYLCASRTSGASYEQYFGPGTRLTVT.

This rearrangement joins TRBV7-8 to TRBJ2-7; possible D gene TRBD2, 6 bases. The length of the CDR3 is 14 residues. The germline V gene encodes CDR1 SGHVS and CDR2 FQNEAQ. Trimming shortened V by 5 bases and J by 5 bases, and 16 bases separated the two germline ends. The CDR3 reads CASSVDYSQDEQYF. CDR3 DNA sequence: TGTGCCAGCAGCGTGGACTATTCCCAAGACGAGCAGTACTTC.

The chain carries TRBV5-1 and TRBJ1-1, with TRBD1 matching 7 bases. The CDR3 covers 18 residues. Germline CDR1 SGHRS, CDR2 YFSETQ. V dropped 4 bases and J dropped 0; count of bases not matched to a gene: 15. The CDR3 here is CASSPQGQANLMNTEAFF. The CDR3 DNA is TGCGCCAGCAGCCCTCAAGGACAGGCGAACCTCATGAACACTGAAGCTTTCTTT.

The J gene is TRBJ2-3, the V gene TRBV12-5; D might be TRBD2 (6 bases). This CDR3 has 13 residues. Trimming removed 9 bases from V and 2 bases from J, with 12 bases in between. Germline CDR1 reads LGHNT; CDR2 reads FRNRAP. CDR3: CASGDSLTDTQYF. The CDR3 nucleotides read TGTGCTAGCGGGGACTCCCTCACAGATACGCAGTATTTT. Full variable domain (remainder filled in from reference TRBV12-5 and TRBJ2-3): DARVTQTPRHKVTEMGQEVTMRCQPILGHNTVFWYRQTMMQGLELLAYFRNRAPLDDSGMPKDRFSAEMPDATLATLKIQPSEPRDSAVYFCASGDSLTDTQYFGPGTRLTVL.

The chain employs TRBV3-1 and TRBJ2-5, with D perhaps TRBD1 (6 bases). The CDR3 runs 16 residues. Germline V gives CDR1 LGHDT, CDR2 YNNKEL (reference sequence). V was pared by 5 bases and J by 4 bases, with 20 bases between. The DNA for the CDR3 is TGTGCCAGCAGCGCGGCCAGGGGCGCAGGGTTAGAGACCCAGTACTTC. Translated: CASSAARGAGLETQYF.

The gene calls are TRBV12-3 or TRBV12-4 and TRBJ1-5, with unresolved D. This CDR3 region has 16 residues. V lost 4 bases to trimming and J lost 2 bases, with 15 bases between them. The CDR3 region is CASSSGEVVGNQPQHF. Here the CDR3 DNA reads TGTGCCAGCAGTTCCGGAGAAGTTGTAGGCAATCAGCCCCAGCATTTT.

This clonotype has a handful of counts. The chain links TRBV7-9 to TRBJ2-1; D remains unclear. Per the germline V gene, CDR1 is SEHNR and CDR2 is FQNEAQ (reference sequence). The V gene lost 1 base and the J gene lost 5 bases, with 15 bases spanning the gap. The length of the CDR3 is 16 residues. CDR3 residues: CASSLGGRSTNNEQFF. CDR3 nucleotide sequence: TGTGCCAGCAGCTTAGGTGGGCGTTCTACGAACAATGAGCAGTTCTTC.